This passage covers 12 T cell receptor beta chains from one sample sequenced in a study of T-cell memory formation after mild COVID-19. TCRdb used MiXCR to reprocess the 5' RACE reads, holding one entry per CDR3 protein. The table records around 200,000 distinct CDR3 sequences, around 27% of them present only once. The sample was PBMCs or a T cell subset sorted from them (not recorded which). These receptors were obtained from an adult woman who had mild COVID-19 (a few samples of this study predate the infection). Cell type and time point are not known.

This chain joins TRBV7-9 and TRBJ2-1; 9 nucleotides align to TRBD2. Germline V CDR1 and CDR2: SEHNR, FQNEAQ (reference sequence). The CDR3 sequence is 16 residues long. The trim removed 2 bases at V and 9 bases at J, leaving 11 bases unmatched. CDR3 bases: TGTGCCAGCAGCTTAAAGGGGCCTAGCGGGAATGGTGAGCAGTTCTTC. Translation: CASSLKGPSGNGEQFF.

V gene TRBV24-1 combines with J gene TRBJ2-1, with 7 bases identical to TRBD2. Trimming cost V 7 bases and J 9 bases; bases outside gene matches: 14. This CDR3 comprises 15 residues. Germline V gene data show CDR1 as KGHDR and CDR2 as SFDVKD. CDR3 bases: TGTGCCACCAGGGGGGGGGTCGGGACGGTTGCTGAGCAGTTCTTC. Translating it yields CATRGGVGTVAEQFF.

The gene calls are TRBV20-1 and TRBJ1-4; 9 bases fit TRBD1. V was clipped by 0 bases and J by 4 bases; unmatched bases: 6. The CDR3 has 16 residues. Germline V CDR1 and CDR2: DFQATT, SNEGSKA (reference sequence). CDR3 sequence (DNA): TGCAGTGCTAGAGACTCCAGACAGGGGGATAATGAAAAACTGTTTTTT. Amino acid sequence: CSARDSRQGDNEKLFF.

This sequence joins TRBV2 and TRBJ2-3; D call uncertain. The V end lost 2 bases, the J end lost 5 bases, and 8 bases lay between the germline ends. Germline-derived CDR1 and CDR2 are SNHLY and FYNNEI. There are 13 residues in the CDR3. DNA for the CDR3: TGTGCCAGCAGTGAAAGTTCTGTAGATACGCAGTATTTT. This sequence encodes CASSESSVDTQYF.

The rearrangement joins TRBV6-1 to TRBJ2-7; 8 bases match TRBD1. Germline-derived CDR1 and CDR2 are MNHNS and SASEGT. The CDR3 is made up of 18 amino acids. With 10 bases clipped from V and 5 bases from J, the junction kept 25 bases outside the gene matches. CDR3 sequence (DNA): TGTGCCAACCAATGGACAGGGTCCTGTTACTTTCCTTGGCACGAGCAGTACTTC. It encodes CANQWTGSCYFPWHEQYF.

J is TRBJ2-1 and V is TRBV4-1; 7 nucleotides align to TRBD1. Germline loops: CDR1 MGHRA, CDR2 YSYEKL. After removal of 0 bases from V and 9 bases from J, the junction contained 2 bases not matched to a gene. This CDR3 spans 13 amino acids. The CDR3 region has the DNA TGCGCCAGCAGCCAAGAGACAGGGTTTGAGCAGTTCTTC. Its translation: CASSQETGFEQFF.

Only a few counts were recorded for this clonotype. The rearrangement links TRBV24-1 to TRBJ1-4; D not resolved. The CDR3 totals 15 residues. The V and J ends lost 4 bases and 6 bases respectively, with 14 bases between them. Germline CDR1 and CDR2: KGHDR and SFDVKD. The CDR3, as DNA: TGTGCCACCAGTGACCCTCGGTCCCGAGATGAAAAACTGTTTTTT. It codes for CATSDPRSRDEKLFF.

The table lists this clonotype with a few counts. The rearrangement joins TRBV7-2 to TRBJ2-7; D remains unclear. Trimming took off 3 bases at V and 3 bases at J, with 18 bases between the two ends. The CDR3 consists of 16 residues. Germline V lookup: CDR1 SGHTA, CDR2 FQGNSA. The chain's CDR3 is CASSFVLHLPGYEQYF. The CDR3 region has the DNA TGTGCCAGCAGCTTTGTCCTCCATCTCCCCGGCTACGAGCAGTACTTC.

J is TRBJ2-5 and V is TRBV3-1; a weak D match, TRBD1 (6 bases). Deletions cut 5 bases from V and 3 bases from J, with 19 bases between. This CDR3 contains 16 residues. Germline V gene lookup returns CDR1 LGHDT and CDR2 YNNKEL (reference sequence). DNA of the CDR3: TGTGCCAGCAGCGAAAGGGGGACACGGGCTAAAGAGACCCAGTACTTC. Its translation is CASSERGTRAKETQYF.

The chain joins TRBV15 to TRBJ1-2; D perhaps matches TRBD1 (6 bases). The CDR3 totals 17 residues. Germline CDR1 and CDR2: LNHNV and YYDKDF (reference sequence). V lost 1 base and J lost 4, with 19 bases in between. The CDR3 nucleotides read TGTGCCACCAGCAGAGCGGCCGTTCAGGGGTCGCGCTATGGCTACACCTTC. Protein sequence: CATSRAAVQGSRYGYTF.

The count of this clonotype is one. The rearrangement uses TRBV4-2 and TRBJ2-7; D is perhaps TRBD1 (5 bases). Germline CDR1 LGHNA, CDR2 YNFKEQ. The CDR3 runs to 14 residues. V lost 0 bases and J 6 bases, leaving 12 bases between the germline ends. CDR3 residues: CASSQDNLGLEQYF. For the CDR3, the DNA is TGTGCCAGCAGCCAAGATAATTTGGGGCTCGAGCAGTACTTC.

V gene TRBV7-2 combines with J gene TRBJ2-7, with 8 bases identical to TRBD2. J was trimmed by 5 bases and V by 4 bases; bases with no gene match: 7. Germline assignment: CDR1 SGHTA and CDR2 FQGNSA. The CDR3 has 14 residues. CDR3 in DNA: TGTGCCAGCAGCTCGGGACTAGTGACCCACGAGCAGTACTTC. It codes for CASSSGLVTHEQYF.